The next 3 T cell receptor beta chains were all read from a single sample in a study of T cells in Graves' hyperthyroidism and ophthalmopathy. Amplification yielded TCR beta CDR3 regions, with RNA transcripts as the source. Primed by the HTBI set, a first-round RT-PCR was run on the TCR CDR3. TCRdb analysed the multiplex PCR reads with MiXCR anew, one entry per CDR3 protein. The table shows 500,000 to 650,000 distinct CDR3 sequences, with more than 15% occurring only once. Material: blood. The receptors were sampled from a woman younger than 30 with Graves' ophthalmopathy.

This clonotype appeared many times. The chain joins TRBV7-3 to TRBJ2-5, with 7 positions matching TRBD2. The CDR3 has 15 residues. The germline gives CDR1 SGHTA, CDR2 FQGTGA. The V and J ends lost 0 bases and 1 base, in that order; junction bases with no gene match: 2. CDR3 nucleotides: TGTGCCAGCAGCTTAACGGAGCGGGGCCAAGAGACCCAGTACTTC. It encodes CASSLTERGQETQYF.

This chain connects TRBV6-1 to TRBJ2-2, with 12 bases matching TRBD1. CDR1 MNHNS and CDR2 SASEGT come from the germline V gene. The CDR3 consists of 15 residues. Trimming took 8 bases from V and 7 from J; bases not matched to a gene: 8. The CDR3, as DNA: TGTGCCAGCGCCCACGGGACAGGGGGCATCGGGGAGCTGTTTTTT. Its translation is CASAHGTGGIGELFF.

This clonotype has ten or more counts. This sequence joins TRBV6-2 or TRBV6-3 and TRBJ2-1; D is possibly TRBD2 (5 bases). The CDR3 length is 14 residues. The germline gives CDR1 MNHEY, CDR2 SVGEGT. V gave up 5 bases and J gave up 5 bases, with 13 bases separating them. This CDR3 is CASSPPGYDNEQFF. In DNA form, the CDR3 reads TGTGCCAGCAGTCCCCCGGGGTACGACAATGAGCAGTTCTTC.